This T cell receptor (beta chain) was captured by sequencing in a study of blood T cell repertoires in COVID-19. Study-level information: COVID-19 samples, acute and convalescent, were from the United States, Italy and Spain. The cDNA or gDNA used as material had been derived from T cells, B-cell-depleted T cells, or PBMCs.

The germline V gene has CDR1 SGHTS and CDR2 YDEGEE. The length of the CDR3 is 15 residues. V lost 0 bases and J 0 bases, leaving 7 bases between the germline ends. In the original analysis: Nucleated cell number was recorded as an estimate derived from reference gene primer amplification. Profiled with immunoSEQ multiplex PCR; TCRdb holds only in-frame clones, not every one. V and J calls and clone size are copied from that table; D and trimming were computed from the DNA. In the table there are tens of thousands of clones, roughly four fifths of which are singletons. The sample taken for sequencing was peripheral blood. The TCR comes from a human donor in a cohort sampled during active COVID-19. The chain recombines TRBV5-8 with TRBJ1-3; D not certain. CDR3 in amino acids: CASSLGHSSGNTIYF. The CDR3 region has the DNA TGTGCCAGCAGCTTGGGACACAGCTCTGGAAACACCATATATTTT.